This TCR beta chain was found in a study of cytomegalovirus exposure and HLA in healthy donors. The PCR made use of 60 Vbeta and 13 Jbeta primers. Produced via immunoSEQ multiplex PCR; TCRdb's table is partial and in-frame only. The sample carries around 120,000 clones, roughly 80% recorded once. The V gene's germline CDR1 is ENHRY and CDR2 SYGVKD. With V trimmed by 3 bases and J by 2 bases, 6 bases remained unmatched. This CDR3 has 16 residues. Study outcomes and limitations: According to an earlier analysis, most TCR beta V segments yielded productive rearrangements about 90% or about 30% of the time.

This clone was counted only a few times. Its specificity is unknown. This receptor was obtained from a man between 45 and 60 years old in good health and CMV-seropositive. The sequenced material came from PBMCs. The chain joins TRBV10-3 to TRBJ2-1, with 8 bases lining up with TRBD2. The DNA for the CDR3 is TGTGCCATCAGTGATCAAGCGGGAGTTACCTACAATGAGCAGTTCTTC. It translates to CAISDQAGVTYNEQFF.